The clone carrying this T cell receptor (beta chain) appeared once. As yet, its antigen is unknown. The data originate from a study of blood T cells in healthy people across ages. A second about 7 to 12 cycle PCR used barcoded and J-beta primers. TCRdb ran MiXCR on the 5' RACE reads and lists one entry per CDR3 protein. The table lists under 1,000,000 distinct CDR3 sequences, 30% to 45% of them singletons. Study-wide results and caveats: Across the age range, TCR beta diversity per million T cells fell in a roughly linear way.

This TCR derives from a man aged 18 to 29 in good health. Sequenced input: blood.

CDR3 sequence reads: CASSPLSEPSGNTIYF. As DNA, the CDR3 is TGTGCCAGCTCACCCCTCTCAGAGCCCTCTGGAAACACCATATATTTT. V and J are TRBV18 and TRBJ1-3; D call uncertain. V was pared by 3 bases and J by 0 bases, with 12 bases between. The germline gives CDR1 KGHSH, CDR2 LQKENI. The CDR3 is made up of 16 amino acids.